Sequencing of this T cell receptor (beta chain) was carried out in a study of cytomegalovirus exposure and HLA in healthy donors. Points from the study as a whole: In vitro assays verified that three CMV-associated chains recognized CMV antigens specifically. A later analysis found first-cohort TCR clusters tended to co-occur in the 90 to 150 validation repertoires. Listed as cytomegalovirus-associated were approximately 160 TCR beta chains. Rare TCR sequences predominated, though certain public TCRs were found in many donors.

The assay was immunoSEQ multiplex PCR, and TCRdb's table has in-frame clones only and misses some. The table shows 130,000 to 150,000 clones, with roughly nine tenths occurring only once. A single count supports this clone. The antigen is unknown. The CDR3 has 16 amino acids. The V and J ends lost 2 bases and 6 bases, in that order; junction bases with no gene match: 6. CDR1 MRHNA and CDR2 SNTAGT come from the germline V gene. Sequenced sample: PBMCs. V gene TRBV6-4 combines with J gene TRBJ2-1; 11 bases fit TRBD1. This receptor was obtained from a man aged 18 to 30 in good health and CMV-seronegative. The CDR3 spells CASSDQSGTGGNEQFF. The CDR3 nucleotides are TGTGCCAGCAGTGACCAATCGGGGACAGGGGGCAATGAGCAGTTCTTC.